The clone carrying this TCR beta chain showed up just a few times. TCR cDNA was made by 5'RACE template switching, adding a universal primer site and UMIs. In TCRdb, the 5' RACE reads were re-called with MiXCR into one record per CDR3 protein. The sample has about 96,000 distinct CDR3 sequences, approximately 9% seen once. The sample originates from a study of T cells after yellow fever vaccination. Findings of the study overall: It was the secondary response that reached its peak faster, day 5 versus 15, but it was weaker. FACS-sorted repertoires could contain abundant clonotypes contaminating from the bulk population.

Germline CDR1 DFQATT, CDR2 SNEGSKA (reference sequence). The CDR3 is 14 amino acids. V was clipped by 0 bases and J by 7 bases; unmatched bases: 4. The sample consisted of CD8+ T cells not binding an NS4B(214-222) dextramer, sorted from PBMCs, taken around 16 days after the first yellow fever vaccination. The receptor comes from a young man who received the YFV17D yellow fever vaccine. This chain uses TRBV20-1 with TRBJ1-4; TRBD1 aligns across 8 bases. The chain's CDR3 is CSARDLQGGEKLFF. The CDR3 DNA reads TGCAGTGCTAGAGATCTACAGGGGGGTGAAAAACTGTTTTTT.